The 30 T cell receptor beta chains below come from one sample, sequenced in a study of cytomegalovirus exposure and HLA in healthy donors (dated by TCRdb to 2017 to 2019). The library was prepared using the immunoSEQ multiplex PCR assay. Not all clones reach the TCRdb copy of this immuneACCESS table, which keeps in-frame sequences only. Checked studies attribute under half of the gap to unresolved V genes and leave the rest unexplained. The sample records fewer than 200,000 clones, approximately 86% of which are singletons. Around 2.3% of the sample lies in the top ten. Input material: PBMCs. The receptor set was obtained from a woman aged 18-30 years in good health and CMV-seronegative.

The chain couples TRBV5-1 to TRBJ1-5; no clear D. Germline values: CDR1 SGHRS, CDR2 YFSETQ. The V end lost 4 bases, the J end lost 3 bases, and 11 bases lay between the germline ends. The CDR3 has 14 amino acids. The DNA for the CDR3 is TGCGCCAGCAGCCCCGGGAGCCCCAATCAGCCCCAGCATTTT. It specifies CASSPGSPNQPQHF.

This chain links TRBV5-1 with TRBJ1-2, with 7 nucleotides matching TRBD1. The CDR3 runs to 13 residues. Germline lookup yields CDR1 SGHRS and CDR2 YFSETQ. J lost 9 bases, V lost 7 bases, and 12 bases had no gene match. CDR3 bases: TGCGCCAGCTGGGACAGCGGGTCCCTTCGCTACACCTTC. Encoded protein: CASWDSGSLRYTF.

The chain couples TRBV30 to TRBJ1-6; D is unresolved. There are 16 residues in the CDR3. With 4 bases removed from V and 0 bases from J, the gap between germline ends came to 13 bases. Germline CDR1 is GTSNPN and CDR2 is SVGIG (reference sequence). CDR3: CAWIDRPSSYNSPLHF. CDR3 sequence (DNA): TGTGCCTGGATCGATCGCCCGAGCTCCTATAATTCACCCCTCCACTTT.

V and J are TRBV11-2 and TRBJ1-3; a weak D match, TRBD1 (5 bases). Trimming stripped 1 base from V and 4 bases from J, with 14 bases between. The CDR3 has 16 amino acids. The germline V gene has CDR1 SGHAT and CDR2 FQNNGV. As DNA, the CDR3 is TGTGCCAGCAGCTTAGCACCCTCAGGGATCGGAAACACCATATATTTT. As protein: CASSLAPSGIGNTIYF.

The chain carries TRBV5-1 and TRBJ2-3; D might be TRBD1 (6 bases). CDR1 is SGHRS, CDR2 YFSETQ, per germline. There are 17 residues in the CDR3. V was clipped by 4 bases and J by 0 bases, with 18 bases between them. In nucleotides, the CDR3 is TGCGCCAGCAGCCTCGACAGGCACCAATCTAGCACAGATACGCAGTATTTT. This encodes CASSLDRHQSSTDTQYF. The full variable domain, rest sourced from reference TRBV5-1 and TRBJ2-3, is KAGVTQTPRYLIKTRGQQVTLSCSPISGHRSVSWYQQTPGQGLQFLFEYFSETQRNKGNFPGRFSGRQFSNSRSEMNVSTLELGDSALYLCASSLDRHQSSTDTQYFGPGTRLTVL.

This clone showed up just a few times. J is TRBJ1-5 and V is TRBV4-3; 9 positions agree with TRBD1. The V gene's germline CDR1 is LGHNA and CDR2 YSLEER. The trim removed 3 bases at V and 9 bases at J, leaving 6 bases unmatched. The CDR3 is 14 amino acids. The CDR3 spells CASSQGQGVPPQHF. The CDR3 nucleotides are TGCGCCAGCAGCCAGGGACAGGGAGTCCCGCCCCAGCATTTT.

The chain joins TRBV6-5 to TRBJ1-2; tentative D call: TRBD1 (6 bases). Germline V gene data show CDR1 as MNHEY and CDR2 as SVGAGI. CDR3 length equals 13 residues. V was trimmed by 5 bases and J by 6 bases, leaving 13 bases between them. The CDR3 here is CASSHRAGDGYTF. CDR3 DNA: TGTGCCAGCAGTCACAGGGCAGGGGATGGCTACACCTTC.

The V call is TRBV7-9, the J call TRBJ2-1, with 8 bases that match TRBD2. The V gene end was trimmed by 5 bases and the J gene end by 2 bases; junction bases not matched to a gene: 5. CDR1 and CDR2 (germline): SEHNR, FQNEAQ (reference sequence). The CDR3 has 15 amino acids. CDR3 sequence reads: CASSPTSGPYNEQFF. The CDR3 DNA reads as TGTGCCAGCAGCCCCACTAGCGGACCCTACAATGAGCAGTTCTTC.

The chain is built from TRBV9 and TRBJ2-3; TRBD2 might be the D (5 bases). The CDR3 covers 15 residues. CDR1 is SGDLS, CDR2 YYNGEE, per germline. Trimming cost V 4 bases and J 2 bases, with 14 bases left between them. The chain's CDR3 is CASSPQLGNTDTQYF. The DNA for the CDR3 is TGTGCCAGCAGCCCTCAACTAGGGAACACAGATACGCAGTATTTT. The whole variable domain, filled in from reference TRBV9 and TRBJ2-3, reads DSGVTQTPKHLITATGQRVTLRCSPRSGDLSVYWYQQSLDQGLQFLIQYYNGEERAKGNILERFSAQQFPDLHSELNLSSLELGDSALYFCASSPQLGNTDTQYFGPGTRLTVL.

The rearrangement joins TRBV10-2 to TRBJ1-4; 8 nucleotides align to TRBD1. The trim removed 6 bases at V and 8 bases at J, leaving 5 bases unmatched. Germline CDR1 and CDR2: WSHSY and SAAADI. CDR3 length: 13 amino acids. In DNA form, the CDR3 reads TGCGCCAGCAGGGAGGACAGGGACGAAAAACTGTTTTTT. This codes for CASREDRDEKLFF.

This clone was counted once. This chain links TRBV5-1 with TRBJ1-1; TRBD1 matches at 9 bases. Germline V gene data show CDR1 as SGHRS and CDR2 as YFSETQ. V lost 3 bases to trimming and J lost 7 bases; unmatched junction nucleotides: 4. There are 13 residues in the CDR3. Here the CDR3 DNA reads TGCGCCAGCAGCTCTACAGGGGGCTATGAAGCTTTCTTT. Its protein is CASSSTGGYEAFF.

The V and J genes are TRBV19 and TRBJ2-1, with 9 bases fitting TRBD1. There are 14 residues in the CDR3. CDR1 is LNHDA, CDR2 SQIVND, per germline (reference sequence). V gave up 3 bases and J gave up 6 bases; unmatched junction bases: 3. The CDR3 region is CASSIDRGANEQFF. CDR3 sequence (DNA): TGTGCCAGTAGTATTGACAGGGGGGCCAATGAGCAGTTCTTC.

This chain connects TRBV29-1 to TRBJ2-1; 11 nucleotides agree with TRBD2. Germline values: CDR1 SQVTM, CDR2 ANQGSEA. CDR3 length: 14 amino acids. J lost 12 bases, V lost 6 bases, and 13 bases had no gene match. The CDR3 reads CSVWGGGLAGTQFF. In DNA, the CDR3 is TGCAGCGTGTGGGGTGGAGGACTAGCGGGTACGCAGTTCTTC.

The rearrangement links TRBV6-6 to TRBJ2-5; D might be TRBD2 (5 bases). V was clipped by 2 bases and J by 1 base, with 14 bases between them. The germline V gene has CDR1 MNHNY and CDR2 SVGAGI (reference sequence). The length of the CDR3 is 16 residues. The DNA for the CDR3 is TGTGCCAGCAGTTACGTATTGCTGGGAGCCCAAGAGACCCAGTACTTC. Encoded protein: CASSYVLLGAQETQYF.

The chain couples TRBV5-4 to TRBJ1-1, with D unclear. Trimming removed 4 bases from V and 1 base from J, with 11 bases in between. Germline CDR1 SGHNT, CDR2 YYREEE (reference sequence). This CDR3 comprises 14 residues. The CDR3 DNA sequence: TGTGCCAGCAGCCCAAGCACCTCGAACACTGAAGCTTTCTTT. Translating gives CASSPSTSNTEAFF.

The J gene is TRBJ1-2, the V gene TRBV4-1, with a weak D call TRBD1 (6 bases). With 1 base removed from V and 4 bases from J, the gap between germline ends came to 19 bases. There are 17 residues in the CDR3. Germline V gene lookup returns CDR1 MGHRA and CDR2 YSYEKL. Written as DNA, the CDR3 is TGCGCCAGCAGCCAAGCTTCCACAGGGACGGGCAGCTATGGCTACACCTTC. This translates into CASSQASTGTGSYGYTF.

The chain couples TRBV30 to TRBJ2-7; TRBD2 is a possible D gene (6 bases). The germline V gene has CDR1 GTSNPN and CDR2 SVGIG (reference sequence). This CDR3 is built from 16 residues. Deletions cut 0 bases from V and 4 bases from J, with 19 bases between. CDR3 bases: TGTGCCTGGAGTGTACCCAGGGCAGCGGGTGGGTACGAGCAGTACTTC. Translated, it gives CAWSVPRAAGGYEQYF.

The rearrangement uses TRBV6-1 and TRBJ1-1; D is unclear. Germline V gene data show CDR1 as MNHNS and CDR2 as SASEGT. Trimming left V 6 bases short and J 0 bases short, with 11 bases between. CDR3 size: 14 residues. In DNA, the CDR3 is TGTGCCAGCAGCCCGAGGGAGGTGAACACTGAAGCTTTCTTT. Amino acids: CASSPREVNTEAFF.

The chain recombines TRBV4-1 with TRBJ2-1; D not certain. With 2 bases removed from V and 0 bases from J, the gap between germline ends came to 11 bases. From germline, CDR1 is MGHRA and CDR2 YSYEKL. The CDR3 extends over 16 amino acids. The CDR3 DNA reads TGCGCCAGCAGCCAAACCCCCCCCAGCTCCTACAATGAGCAGTTCTTC. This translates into CASSQTPPSSYNEQFF.

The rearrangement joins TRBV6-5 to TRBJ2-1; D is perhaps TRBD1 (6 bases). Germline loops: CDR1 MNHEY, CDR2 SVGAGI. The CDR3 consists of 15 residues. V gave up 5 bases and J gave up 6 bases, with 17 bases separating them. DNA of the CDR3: TGTGCCAGCAGTGGGGGCCTCCAAGGGACCAATGAGCAGTTCTTC. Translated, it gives CASSGGLQGTNEQFF.

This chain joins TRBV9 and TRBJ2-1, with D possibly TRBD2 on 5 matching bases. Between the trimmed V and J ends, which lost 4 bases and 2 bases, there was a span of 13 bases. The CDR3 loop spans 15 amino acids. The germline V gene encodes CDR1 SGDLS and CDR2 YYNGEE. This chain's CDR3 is CASSLRSGAYNEQFF. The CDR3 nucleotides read TGTGCCAGCAGCCTGCGATCCGGGGCCTACAATGAGCAGTTCTTC.

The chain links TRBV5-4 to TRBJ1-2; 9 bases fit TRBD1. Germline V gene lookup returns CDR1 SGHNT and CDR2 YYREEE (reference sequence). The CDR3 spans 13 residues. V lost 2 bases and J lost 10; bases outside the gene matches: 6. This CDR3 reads CASSFRTGVAYTF. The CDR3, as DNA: TGTGCCAGCAGCTTTAGGACAGGGGTTGCCTACACCTTC.

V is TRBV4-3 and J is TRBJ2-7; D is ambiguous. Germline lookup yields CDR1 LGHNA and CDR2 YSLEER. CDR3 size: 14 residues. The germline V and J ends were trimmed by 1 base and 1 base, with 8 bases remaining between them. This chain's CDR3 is CASSQVMESYEQYF. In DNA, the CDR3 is TGCGCCAGCAGCCAAGTAATGGAGTCCTACGAGCAGTACTTC.

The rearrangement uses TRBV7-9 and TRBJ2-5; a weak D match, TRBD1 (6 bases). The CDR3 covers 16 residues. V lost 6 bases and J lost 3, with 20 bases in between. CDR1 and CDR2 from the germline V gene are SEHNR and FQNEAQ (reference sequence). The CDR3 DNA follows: TGTGCCAGCAGTTCCTCAATGCACAGGGTAAAAGAGACCCAGTACTTC. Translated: CASSSSMHRVKETQYF.

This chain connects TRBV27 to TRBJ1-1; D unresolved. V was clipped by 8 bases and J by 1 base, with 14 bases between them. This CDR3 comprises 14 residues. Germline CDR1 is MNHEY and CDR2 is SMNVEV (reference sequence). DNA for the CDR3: TGTGCCAGCTATTCCCGTGACAAGAACACTGAAGCTTTCTTT. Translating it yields CASYSRDKNTEAFF.

The CDR3 is CSVEGHRETQYF. Here the CDR3 DNA reads TGCAGCGTTGAAGGACACCGGGAGACCCAGTACTTC. The chain joins TRBV29-1 to TRBJ2-5; unclear D gene. The length of the CDR3 is 12 residues. Germline-derived CDR1 and CDR2 are SQVTM and ANQGSEA. V lost 1 base and J lost 5, with 8 bases in between.

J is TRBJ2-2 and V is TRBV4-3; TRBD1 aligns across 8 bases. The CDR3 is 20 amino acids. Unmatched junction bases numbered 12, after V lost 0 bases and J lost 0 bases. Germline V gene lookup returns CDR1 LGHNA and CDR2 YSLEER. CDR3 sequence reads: CASSQDILDREPANTGELFF. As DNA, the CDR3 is TGCGCCAGCAGCCAAGATATTCTGGACAGGGAGCCCGCGAACACCGGGGAGCTGTTTTTT.

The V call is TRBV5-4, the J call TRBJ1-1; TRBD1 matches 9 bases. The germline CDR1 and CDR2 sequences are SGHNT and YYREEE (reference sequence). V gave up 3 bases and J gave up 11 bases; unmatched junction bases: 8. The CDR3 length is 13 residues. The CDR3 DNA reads TGTGCCAGCAGCTGGGACAGGGTGGGGACGGCTTTCTTT. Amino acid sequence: CASSWDRVGTAFF. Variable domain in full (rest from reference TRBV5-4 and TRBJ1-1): ETGVTQSPTHLIKTRGQQVTLRCSSQSGHNTVSWYQQALGQGPQFIFQYYREEENGRGNFPPRFSGLQFPNYSSELNVNALELDDSALYLCASSWDRVGTAFFGQGTRLTVV.

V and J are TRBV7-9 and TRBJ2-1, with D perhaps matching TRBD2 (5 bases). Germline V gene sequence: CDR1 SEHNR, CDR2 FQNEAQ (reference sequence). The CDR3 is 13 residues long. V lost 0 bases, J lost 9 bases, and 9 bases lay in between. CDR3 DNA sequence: TGTGCCAGCAGCTTAGCGCTAGCTGGTGAGCAGTTCTTC. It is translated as CASSLALAGEQFF.

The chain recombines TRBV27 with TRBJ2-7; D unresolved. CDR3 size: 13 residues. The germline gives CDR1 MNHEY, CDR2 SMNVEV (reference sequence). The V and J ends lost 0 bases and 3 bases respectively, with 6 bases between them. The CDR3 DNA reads TGTGCCAGCAGTTTATCGGCTGTCTACGAGCAGTACTTC. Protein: CASSLSAVYEQYF.